The 19 T cell receptor beta chains listed next were all sequenced from one sample in a study of OX40 agonist ivuxolimab in advanced cancers. Libraries were prepared by immunoSEQ multiplex PCR; TCRdb keeps only in-frame clonotypes and omits some of them. The sample has 55,000 to 70,000 clones, approximately 81% seen once. Sequences were derived from CD4+ or CD8+ T cells sorted from blood, sampled in a trial of the OX40 agonist ivuxolimab. Receptor source: an adult with an advanced solid tumor such as melanoma, head and neck, liver or kidney cancer.

This clone was seen just once. J is TRBJ2-6 and V is TRBV27, with no clear D. In germline, CDR1 is MNHEY, CDR2 SMNVEV (reference sequence). V shed 5 bases and J shed 2 bases, with 4 bases lying between them. The CDR3 totals 13 residues. The CDR3 spells CASSPPGANVLTF. DNA for the CDR3: TGTGCCAGCAGTCCTCCTGGGGCCAACGTCCTGACTTTC.

This rearrangement joins TRBV27 to TRBJ2-7; TRBD1 agrees at 8 bases. Germline trimming cut 6 bases from V and 5 bases from J; bases unmatched to any gene: 12. Germline assignment: CDR1 MNHEY and CDR2 SMNVEV (reference sequence). CDR3 size: 15 residues. The CDR3 reads CASSLQGAKVHEQYF. CDR3 nucleotide sequence: TGTGCCAGCAGCCTCCAGGGGGCAAAGGTCCACGAGCAGTACTTC.

This chain joins TRBV5-6 and TRBJ2-5; a weak D match, TRBD2 (6 bases). The CDR3 sequence is 18 residues long. Germline V gene lookup returns CDR1 SGHDT and CDR2 YYEEEE. V lost 0 bases and J lost 5, with 23 bases in between. Here the CDR3 reads CASSLDVMYAGTRETQYF. DNA for the CDR3: TGTGCCAGCAGCTTGGACGTGATGTACGCGGGAACTCGGGAGACCCAGTACTTC.

The chain carries TRBV11-1 and TRBJ2-5; 9 nucleotides match TRBD1. V lost 5 bases, J lost 5 bases, and 6 bases stayed unmatched. The V gene's germline CDR1 is SGHAT and CDR2 FQDESV (reference sequence). The CDR3 covers 14 residues. The CDR3 protein is CASSKGTGLETQYF. The DNA of the CDR3 is TGTGCCAGCAGCAAAGGGACAGGGCTGGAGACCCAGTACTTC.

The V call is TRBV28, the J call TRBJ1-5; a weak D match, TRBD1 (5 bases). There are 18 residues in the CDR3. The germline V and J ends were trimmed by 6 bases and 4 bases, with 25 bases remaining between them. Germline V gives CDR1 MDHEN, CDR2 SYDVKM. CDR3 sequence: CASSINPPGLRGNQPQHF. The CDR3 DNA reads TGTGCCAGCAGCATCAATCCCCCCGGACTTAGGGGAAATCAGCCCCAGCATTTT. Based on the CDR3 plus reference TRBV28 and TRBJ1-5, the full variable domain is DVKVTQSSRYLVKRTGEKVFLECVQDMDHENMFWYRQDPGLGLRLIYFSYDVKMKEKGDIPEGYSVSREKKERFSLILESASTNQTSMYLCASSINPPGLRGNQPQHFGDGTRLSIL.

The chain is built from TRBV10-2 and TRBJ1-5; the D is unclear. Trimming removed 6 bases from V and 2 bases from J, with 5 bases in between. Germline values: CDR1 WSHSY, CDR2 SAAADI. The CDR3 is 12 amino acids. The CDR3 region has the DNA TGCGCCAGCAGGGACGGCAATCAGCCCCAGCATTTT. As protein: CASRDGNQPQHF.

This chain uses TRBV19 with TRBJ1-3; a weak D match, TRBD1 (5 bases). Germline lookup yields CDR1 LNHDA and CDR2 SQIVND (reference sequence). The CDR3 totals 16 residues. Trimming took off 4 bases at V and 7 bases at J, with 20 bases between the two ends. CDR3 protein: CASSTDGTGATNTIYF. The CDR3 bases are TGTGCCAGTAGTACCGACGGAACAGGAGCGACGAACACCATATATTTT.

The rearrangement links TRBV5-1 to TRBJ1-1; no clear D. Trimming pared 0 bases from V and 6 bases from J, leaving 12 bases between. CDR1 is SGHRS, CDR2 YFSETQ, per germline. This CDR3 contains 14 residues. The CDR3 coding sequence is TGCGCCAGCAGCTTGGCCGTCCAGCCGGCTGAAGCTTTCTTT. It codes for CASSLAVQPAEAFF.

This clone was recorded only once. The chain has TRBV4-1 and TRBJ1-3; D is perhaps TRBD1 (5 bases). This CDR3 region has 17 residues. Germline loops: CDR1 MGHRA, CDR2 YSYEKL. V lost 0 bases and J lost 1, with 13 bases in between. The DNA for the CDR3 is TGCGCCAGCAGCCAAGAGCCCCCCAGGGAATCTGGAAACACCATATATTTT. It specifies CASSQEPPRESGNTIYF.

The chain links TRBV2 to TRBJ2-3; 12 nucleotides match TRBD2. Per the germline V gene, CDR1 is SNHLY and CDR2 is FYNNEI. The CDR3 has 16 residues. V lost 6 bases, J lost 6 bases, and 10 bases stayed unmatched. CDR3 amino acids: CASSQGLAGWSDTQYF. The CDR3 DNA reads TGTGCCAGCAGCCAAGGACTAGCGGGATGGTCGGATACGCAGTATTTT.

This chain joins TRBV9 and TRBJ2-7; tentative D call: TRBD1 (5 bases). Looked up from germline, CDR1 is SGDLS and CDR2 is YYNGEE. The CDR3 extends over 14 amino acids. The V end was cut by 0 bases, the J end by 3 bases, with 10 bases between. The CDR3 sequence: CASSVGQHSYEQYF. The CDR3, as DNA: TGTGCCAGCAGCGTAGGACAGCATAGCTACGAGCAGTACTTC.

The V and J genes are TRBV5-1 and TRBJ1-5; no clear D gene. Trimming stripped 0 bases from V and 11 bases from J, with 15 bases between. Per the germline V gene, CDR1 is SGHRS and CDR2 is YFSETQ. The CDR3 totals 14 residues. CDR3 amino acids: CASSLEGSEKSQHF. CDR3 bases: TGCGCCAGCAGCTTGGAAGGCTCAGAAAAGTCCCAGCATTTT.

The V gene is TRBV28, the J gene TRBJ1-3, with 7 bases aligning to TRBD1. The CDR3 spans 15 residues. V lost 6 bases, J lost 2 bases, and 7 bases stayed unmatched. Germline CDR1 and CDR2: MDHEN and SYDVKM. The CDR3 protein is CASSPSTGTGNTIYF. CDR3 DNA: TGTGCCAGCAGCCCGTCGACAGGGACTGGAAACACCATATATTTT. The whole variable domain, filled in from reference TRBV28 and TRBJ1-3, reads DVKVTQSSRYLVKRTGEKVFLECVQDMDHENMFWYRQDPGLGLRLIYFSYDVKMKEKGDIPEGYSVSREKKERFSLILESASTNQTSMYLCASSPSTGTGNTIYFGEGSWLTVV.

This clone was seen a single time. This sequence joins TRBV30 and TRBJ2-3, with 8 bases lining up with TRBD1. The CDR3 totals 16 residues. V lost 3 bases to trimming and J lost 1 base; unmatched junction nucleotides: 9. Germline V gene lookup returns CDR1 GTSNPN and CDR2 SVGIG (reference sequence). In nucleotides, the CDR3 is TGTGCCTGGAGCCCAATGACAGGGGCCCGCACAGATACGCAGTATTTT. Translation gives CAWSPMTGARTDTQYF.

This chain joins TRBV2 and TRBJ2-1; no reliable D call. The CDR3 extends over 16 amino acids. Germline CDR1 SNHLY, CDR2 FYNNEI. Trimming left V 1 base short and J 2 bases short, with 12 bases between. The CDR3 region is CASSEGGKNPYNEQFF. CDR3 nucleotide sequence: TGTGCCAGCAGTGAAGGTGGCAAGAACCCCTACAATGAGCAGTTCTTC.

The chain couples TRBV21-1 to TRBJ1-2. TRBV21-1 is listed as a pseudogene. The length of the CDR3 is 14 residues. CDR3 sequence: CASSKLDWPRGYTF. CDR3 bases: TGTGCCAGCAGCAAATTGGACTGGCCGCGTGGCTACACCTTC.

The chain links TRBV11-2 to TRBJ2-7; 8 bases are shared with TRBD1. From germline, CDR1 is SGHAT and CDR2 FQNNGV. The CDR3 runs 15 residues. Trimming took 1 base from V and 5 from J; bases not matched to a gene: 7. For the CDR3, the DNA is TGTGCCAGCAGCTTAGTAGGGCAGGGGGCAAACGAGCAGTACTTC. This gives the protein CASSLVGQGANEQYF.

The rearrangement uses TRBV5-1 and TRBJ2-5; weak D call: TRBD1 (5 bases). V lost 0 bases and J 5 bases, leaving 5 bases between the germline ends. Germline V gene sequence: CDR1 SGHRS, CDR2 YFSETQ. The CDR3 contains 12 residues. CDR3 nucleotide sequence: TGCGCCAGCAGCTTGGAGGGGGAGACCCAGTACTTC. Translation gives CASSLEGETQYF.

The chain links TRBV28 to TRBJ2-7; 8 positions match TRBD1. Germline lookup yields CDR1 MDHEN and CDR2 SYDVKM. The CDR3 extends over 15 amino acids. After removal of 3 bases from V and 3 bases from J, the junction contained 7 bases not matched to a gene. The CDR3 spells CASSFSGTGVYEQYF. The CDR3 DNA reads as TGTGCCAGCAGTTTCTCCGGGACAGGCGTCTACGAGCAGTACTTC.